One sample yielded the 24 T cell receptor beta chains listed below, sequenced in a study of PD-1 blockade in mismatch repair-deficient tumors. Some clones are missing from TCRdb's copy, which holds only in-frame ones; the method was immunoSEQ multiplex PCR. The sample yields over 20,000 clones, 83% seen once. The sequencing used peripheral blood, collected 12 weeks after starting pembrolizumab. The receptors shown here come from an adult with mismatch repair-deficient cancer.

The chain uses TRBV5-6 and TRBJ2-1; 9 positions match TRBD2. The CDR3 is 14 residues long. Per germline, CDR1 SGHDT and CDR2 YYEEEE. The junction had 2 bases not matched to a gene; V was cut back by 4 bases and J by 3 bases. The CDR3 region is CASSRLADYNEQFF. CDR3 DNA: TGTGCCAGCAGCAGACTAGCGGACTACAATGAGCAGTTCTTC.

The CDR3 here is CASSPRNREGYTF. The CDR3 DNA follows: TGTGCCAGCAGTCCCAGGAATCGAGAGGGCTACACCTTC. The chain joins TRBV6-5 to TRBJ1-2; no firm D call. The CDR3 length is 13 residues. Germline V gives CDR1 MNHEY, CDR2 SVGAGI. V dropped 5 bases and J dropped 8 bases, with 15 bases sitting between them.

The chain recombines TRBV7-8 with TRBJ2-7; perhaps TRBD2 as D (6 bases). V was trimmed by 0 bases and J by 4 bases, leaving 13 bases between them. The germline V gene has CDR1 SGHVS and CDR2 FQNEAQ. The CDR3 is 15 amino acids. The DNA of the CDR3 is TGTGCCAGCAGCTTAGCGCTAGCGTTCAGATACGAGCAGTACTTC. Amino acid sequence: CASSLALAFRYEQYF. The whole variable domain, filled in from reference TRBV7-8 and TRBJ2-7, reads GAGVSQSPRYKVAKRGQDVALRCDPISGHVSLFWYQQALGQGPEFLTYFQNEAQLDKSGLPSDRFFAERPEGSVSTLKIQRTQQEDSAVYLCASSLALAFRYEQYFGPGTRLTVT.

The chain uses TRBV4-1 and TRBJ2-5; 9 bases agree with TRBD2. Trimming removed 4 bases from V and 1 base from J; junction bases left unmatched: 10. Germline V CDR1 and CDR2: MGHRA, YSYEKL. The CDR3 has 17 amino acids. This chain's CDR3 is CASSPPTWTSAQETQYF. DNA of the CDR3: TGCGCCAGCAGCCCCCCAACATGGACTAGCGCCCAAGAGACCCAGTACTTC.

The rearrangement uses TRBV5-6 and TRBJ2-3, with 15 bases that match TRBD2. The CDR3 is 15 residues long. The V segment lost 3 bases and the J segment 5 bases; nucleotides outside the gene matches: 1. The germline V gene encodes CDR1 SGHDT and CDR2 YYEEEE. This CDR3 reads CASSSGLAGGDTQYF. The CDR3 coding sequence is TGTGCCAGCAGCTCGGGACTAGCGGGAGGAGATACGCAGTATTTT.

The chain combines TRBV5-5 with TRBJ1-1; D is ambiguous. Germline V gives CDR1 SGHKS, CDR2 YYEKEE (reference sequence). Trimming left V 2 bases short and J 1 base short, with 6 bases between. The CDR3 sequence is 13 residues long. The CDR3 loop reads CASSFTANTEAFF. The CDR3 DNA sequence: TGTGCCAGCAGCTTTACAGCGAACACTGAAGCTTTCTTT.

The chain couples TRBV12-5 to TRBJ1-1; D is unresolved. Germline CDR1 LGHNT, CDR2 FRNRAP. V dropped 4 bases and J dropped 1 base, with 16 bases sitting between them. The CDR3 runs 16 residues. The CDR3 loop is CASGSPQTERNTEAFF. CDR3 in DNA: TGTGCTAGTGGTTCCCCCCAAACGGAGAGGAACACTGAAGCTTTCTTT. Full variable domain (rest looked up from reference TRBV12-5 and TRBJ1-1): DARVTQTPRHKVTEMGQEVTMRCQPILGHNTVFWYRQTMMQGLELLAYFRNRAPLDDSGMPKDRFSAEMPDATLATLKIQPSEPRDSAVYFCASGSPQTERNTEAFFGQGTRLTVV.

This clone came up once. The chain links TRBV6-4 to TRBJ2-7; TRBD2 matches at 10 bases. The CDR3 totals 16 residues. Trimming at V came to 7 bases and at J to 2 bases, leaving 11 bases not matched to a gene. CDR1 and CDR2 (germline): MRHNA, SNTAGT. CDR3 loop: CASISVLAGEAYEQYF. The CDR3, as DNA: TGTGCCAGCATTTCAGTCCTAGCGGGAGAGGCCTACGAGCAGTACTTC.

The chain recombines TRBV2 with TRBJ2-1; D gene uncertain. The CDR3 is made up of 11 amino acids. Deletions cut 7 bases from V and 3 bases from J, with 4 bases between. Germline CDR1 is SNHLY and CDR2 is FYNNEI. CDR3 loop: CASKVYNEQFF. The CDR3 coding sequence is TGTGCCAGCAAAGTCTACAATGAGCAGTTCTTC.

J is TRBJ2-5 and V is TRBV15; 7 bases are a match to TRBD2. CDR1 and CDR2 (germline): LNHNV, YYDKDF (reference sequence). The CDR3 has 15 residues. Unmatched junction bases numbered 12, after V lost 4 bases and J lost 7 bases. The CDR3 region has the DNA TGTGCCACCAGCATCGCGGGAGCTGGGTTAGGGACCCAGTACTTC. It yields the protein CATSIAGAGLGTQYF.

The V gene is TRBV5-5, the J gene TRBJ2-4; possible D gene TRBD1, 6 bases. Germline V gene lookup returns CDR1 SGHKS and CDR2 YYEKEE (reference sequence). This CDR3 has 14 amino acids. Deletions cut 2 bases from V and 9 bases from J, with 15 bases between. The CDR3 sequence is CASSFQGWSGIQYF. The CDR3 nucleotides are TGTGCCAGCAGCTTCCAGGGGTGGAGCGGCATTCAGTACTTC.

The V call is TRBV6-1, the J call TRBJ1-1; a possible D gene is TRBD1 (6 bases). Germline CDR1 and CDR2: MNHNS and SASEGT. V lost 6 bases and J 0 bases, leaving 8 bases between the germline ends. The length of the CDR3 is 13 residues. The CDR3 loop is CASRAGVNTEAFF. CDR3 nucleotide sequence: TGTGCCAGCAGGGCAGGGGTGAACACTGAAGCTTTCTTT.

The chain joins TRBV6-5 to TRBJ1-2, with D tentatively TRBD1 (6 bases). V shed 6 bases and J shed 7 bases, with 18 bases lying between them. Germline V gene lookup returns CDR1 MNHEY and CDR2 SVGAGI. The CDR3 sequence is 14 residues long. This CDR3 is CASRNRGGAGGYTF. DNA of the CDR3: TGTGCCAGCAGGAACCGAGGGGGGGCGGGTGGCTACACCTTC.

This sequence joins TRBV5-5 and TRBJ2-5; perhaps TRBD1 as D (5 bases). V lost 4 bases and J lost 1, with 11 bases in between. This CDR3 has 14 residues. Germline V gives CDR1 SGHKS, CDR2 YYEKEE (reference sequence). CDR3: CASSQGRIQETQYF. The CDR3 region has the DNA TGTGCCAGCAGCCAGGGCCGGATCCAAGAGACCCAGTACTTC.

The chain links TRBV10-2 to TRBJ1-4, with 9 bases fitting TRBD1. There are 14 residues in the CDR3. Losses at the gene ends were 4 bases for V and 8 bases for J; bases not matched to a gene: 5. CDR1 and CDR2 (germline): WSHSY, SAAADI. The CDR3: CASSVFGTGEKLFF. In DNA, the CDR3 is TGCGCCAGCAGTGTCTTTGGGACAGGGGAAAAACTGTTTTTT.

The table lists this clone with a few counts. V is TRBV4-2 and J is TRBJ1-2, with TRBD1 matching 7 bases. The CDR3 covers 14 residues. V lost 4 bases and J lost 7; bases outside the gene matches: 9. The germline CDR1 and CDR2 sequences are LGHNA and YNFKEQ. CDR3: CASSPNPTGSGYTF. The CDR3 region has the DNA TGTGCCAGCAGCCCGAACCCGACAGGGTCTGGCTACACCTTC.

Only a few counts were recorded for this clone. The rearrangement links TRBV7-8 to TRBJ2-7; no clear D. Trimming left V 2 bases short and J 0 bases short, with 8 bases between. The germline V gene has CDR1 SGHVS and CDR2 FQNEAQ. The CDR3 sequence is 14 residues long. The CDR3 DNA reads TGTGCCAGCAGCTTAAGACCTGTCTCCTACGAGCAGTACTTC. Protein product: CASSLRPVSYEQYF.

This clone occurred once. The chain employs TRBV11-3 and TRBJ2-5, with 10 bases matching TRBD2. This CDR3 has 14 amino acids. Germline assignment: CDR1 SGHNT and CDR2 YENEEA. The V segment lost 5 bases and the J segment 5 bases; nucleotides outside the gene matches: 5. The CDR3 nucleotides are TGTGCCAGCAGCAGCACTAGCGGGACGGAGACCCAGTACTTC. The encoded protein is CASSSTSGTETQYF. The full variable domain, in which reference TRBV11-3 and TRBJ2-5 provide the parts outside the CDR3, is EAGVVQSPRYKIIEKKQPVAFWCNPISGHNTLYWYLQNLGQGPELLIRYENEEAVDDSQLPKDRFSAERLKGVDSTLKIQPAELGDSAVYLCASSSTSGTETQYFGPGTRLLVL.

V and J are TRBV28 and TRBJ2-3, with a possible D match to TRBD2 (6 bases). CDR1 and CDR2 from the germline V gene are MDHEN and SYDVKM. V lost 5 bases to trimming and J lost 7 bases, with 16 bases between them. CDR3 length equals 14 residues. CDR3 bases: TGTGCCAGCAGTACGACTAGAGAGGCATATACGCAGTATTTT. It specifies CASSTTREAYTQYF.

This rearrangement joins TRBV23-1 to TRBJ2-1; D might be TRBD2 (5 bases). Being an ORF, TRBV23-1 has a function that is uncertain. The CDR3 sequence is 12 residues long. V was cut by 4 bases and J by 7 bases, with 8 bases left in between. The CDR3 bases are TGCGCCAGCAGTCCTGGAGGAAATGAGCAGTTCTTC. Its protein product is CASSPGGNEQFF.

The chain uses TRBV6-6 and TRBJ2-2, with unresolved D. The CDR3 length is 12 residues. Germline CDR1 is MNHNY and CDR2 is SVGAGI (reference sequence). Trimming pared 6 bases from V and 8 bases from J, leaving 10 bases between. In DNA, the CDR3 is TGTGCCAGCAGCATGCAGACGGGGGAGCTGTTTTTT. Amino acid sequence: CASSMQTGELFF.

This clone was found a few times. V and J are TRBV4-3 and TRBJ2-7, with TRBD1 identical over 8 bases. Germline lookup yields CDR1 LGHNA and CDR2 YSLEER. Germline trimming cut 1 base from V and 0 bases from J; bases unmatched to any gene: 2. The CDR3 length is 15 residues. The CDR3 DNA reads TGCGCCAGCAGCCAAGGACAGGGGATCTCCTACGAGCAGTACTTC. It translates to CASSQGQGISYEQYF.

The rearrangement links TRBV5-1 to TRBJ2-1; 9 bases align to TRBD2. Germline loops: CDR1 SGHRS, CDR2 YFSETQ. The CDR3 is made up of 15 amino acids. After removal of 4 bases from V and 7 bases from J, the junction contained 9 bases not matched to a gene. The CDR3 coding sequence is TGCGCCAGCAGCGTGCTAGCGGGACCGGTTAATGAGCAGTTCTTC. Translation: CASSVLAGPVNEQFF.

The rearrangement uses TRBV4-1 and TRBJ1-4; D is ambiguous. The CDR3 is 17 residues long. Germline-derived CDR1 and CDR2 are MGHRA and YSYEKL. V was clipped by 1 base and J by 10 bases, with 22 bases between them. CDR3 protein: CASSQVERTRAMGKLFF. CDR3 DNA: TGCGCCAGCAGCCAAGTAGAGAGGACCCGCGCAATGGGAAAACTGTTTTTT.